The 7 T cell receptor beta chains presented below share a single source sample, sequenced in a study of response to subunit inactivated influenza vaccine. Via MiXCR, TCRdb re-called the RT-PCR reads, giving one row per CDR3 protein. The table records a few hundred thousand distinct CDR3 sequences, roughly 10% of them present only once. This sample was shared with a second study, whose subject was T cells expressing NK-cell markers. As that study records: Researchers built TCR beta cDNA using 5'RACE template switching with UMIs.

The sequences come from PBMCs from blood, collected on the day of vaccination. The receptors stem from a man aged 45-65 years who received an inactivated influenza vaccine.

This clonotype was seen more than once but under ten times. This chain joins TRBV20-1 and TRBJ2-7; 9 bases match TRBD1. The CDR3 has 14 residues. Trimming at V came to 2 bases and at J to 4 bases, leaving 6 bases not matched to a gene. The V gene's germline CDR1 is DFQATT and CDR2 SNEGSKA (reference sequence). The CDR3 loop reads CSARPGQGLYEQYF. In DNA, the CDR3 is TGCAGTGCTAGACCGGGACAGGGTTTATACGAGCAGTACTTC.

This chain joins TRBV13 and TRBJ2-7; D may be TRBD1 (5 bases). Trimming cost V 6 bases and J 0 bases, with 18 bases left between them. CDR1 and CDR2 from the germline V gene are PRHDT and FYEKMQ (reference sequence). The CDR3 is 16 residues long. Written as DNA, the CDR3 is TGTGCCAGCAGGGATGTGCGTAGGGGAAGCTCCTACGAGCAGTACTTC. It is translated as CASRDVRRGSSYEQYF.

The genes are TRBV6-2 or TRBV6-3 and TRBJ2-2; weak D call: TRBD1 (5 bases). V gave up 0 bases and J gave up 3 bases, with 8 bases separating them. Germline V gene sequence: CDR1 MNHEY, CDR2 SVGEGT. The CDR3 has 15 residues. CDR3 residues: CASSYSTEYTGELFF. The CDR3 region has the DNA TGTGCCAGCAGTTACTCGACAGAGTACACCGGGGAGCTGTTTTTT.

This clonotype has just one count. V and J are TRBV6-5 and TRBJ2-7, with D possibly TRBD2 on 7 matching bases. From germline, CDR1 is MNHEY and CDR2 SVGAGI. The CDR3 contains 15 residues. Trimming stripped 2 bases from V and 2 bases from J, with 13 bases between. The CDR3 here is CASSYGSGGPYEQYF. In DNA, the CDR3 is TGTGCCAGCAGTTACGGGTCCGGGGGGCCCTACGAGCAGTACTTC.

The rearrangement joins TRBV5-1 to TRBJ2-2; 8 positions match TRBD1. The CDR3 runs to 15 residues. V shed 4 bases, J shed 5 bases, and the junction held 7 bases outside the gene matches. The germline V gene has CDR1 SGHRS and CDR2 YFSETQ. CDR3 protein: CASSDRTGNTGELFF. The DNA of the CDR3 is TGCGCCAGCAGCGACCGGACAGGGAATACCGGGGAGCTGTTTTTT.

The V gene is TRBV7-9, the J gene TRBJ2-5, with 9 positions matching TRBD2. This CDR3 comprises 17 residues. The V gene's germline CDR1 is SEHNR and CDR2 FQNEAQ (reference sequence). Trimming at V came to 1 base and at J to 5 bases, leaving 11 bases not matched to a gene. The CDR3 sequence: CASSLVWSGGTPETQYF. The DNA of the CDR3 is TGTGCCAGCAGCTTAGTCTGGAGCGGGGGGACGCCGGAGACCCAGTACTTC. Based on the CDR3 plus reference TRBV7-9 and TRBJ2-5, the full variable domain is DTGVSQNPRHKITKRGQNVTFRCDPISEHNRLYWYRQTLGQGPEFLTYFQNEAQLEKSRLLSDRFSAERPKGSFSTLEIQRTEQGDSAMYLCASSLVWSGGTPETQYFGPGTRLLVL.

CDR3 sequence: CASREGQRETQYF. The CDR3 DNA reads as TGTGCCAGCAGGGAGGGACAGAGAGAGACCCAGTACTTC. The rearrangement uses TRBV28 and TRBJ2-5; a possible D gene is TRBD1 (7 bases). The CDR3 runs to 13 residues. With 6 bases removed from V and 4 bases from J, the gap between germline ends came to 12 bases. Germline V lookup: CDR1 MDHEN, CDR2 SYDVKM.